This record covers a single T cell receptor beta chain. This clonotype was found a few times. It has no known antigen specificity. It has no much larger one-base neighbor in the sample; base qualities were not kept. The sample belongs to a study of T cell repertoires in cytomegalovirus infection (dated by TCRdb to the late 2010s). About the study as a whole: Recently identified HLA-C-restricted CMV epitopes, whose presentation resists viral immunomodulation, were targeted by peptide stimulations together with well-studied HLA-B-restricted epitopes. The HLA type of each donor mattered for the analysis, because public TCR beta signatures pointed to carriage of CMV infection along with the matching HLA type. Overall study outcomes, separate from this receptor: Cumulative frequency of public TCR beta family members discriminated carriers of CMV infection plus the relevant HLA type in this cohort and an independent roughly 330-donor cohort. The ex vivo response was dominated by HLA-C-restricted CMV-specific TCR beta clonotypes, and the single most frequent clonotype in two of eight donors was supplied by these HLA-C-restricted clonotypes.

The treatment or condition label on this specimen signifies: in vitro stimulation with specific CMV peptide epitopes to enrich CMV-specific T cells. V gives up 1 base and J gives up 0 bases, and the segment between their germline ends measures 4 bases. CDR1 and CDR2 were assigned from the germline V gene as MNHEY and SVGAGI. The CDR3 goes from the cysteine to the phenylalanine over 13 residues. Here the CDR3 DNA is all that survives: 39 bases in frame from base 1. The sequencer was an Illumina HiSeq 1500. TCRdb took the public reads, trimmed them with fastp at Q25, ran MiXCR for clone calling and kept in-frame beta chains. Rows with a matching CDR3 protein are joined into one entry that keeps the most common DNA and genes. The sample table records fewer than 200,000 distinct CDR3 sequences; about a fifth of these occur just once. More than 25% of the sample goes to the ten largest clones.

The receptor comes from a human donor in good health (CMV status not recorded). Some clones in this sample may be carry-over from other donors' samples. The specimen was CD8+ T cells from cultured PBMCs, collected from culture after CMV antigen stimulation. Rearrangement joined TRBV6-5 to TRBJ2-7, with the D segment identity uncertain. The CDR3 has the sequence CASSYLVSYEQYF. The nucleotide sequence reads TGTGCCAGCAGTTACTTAGTCTCCTACGAGCAGTACTTC.